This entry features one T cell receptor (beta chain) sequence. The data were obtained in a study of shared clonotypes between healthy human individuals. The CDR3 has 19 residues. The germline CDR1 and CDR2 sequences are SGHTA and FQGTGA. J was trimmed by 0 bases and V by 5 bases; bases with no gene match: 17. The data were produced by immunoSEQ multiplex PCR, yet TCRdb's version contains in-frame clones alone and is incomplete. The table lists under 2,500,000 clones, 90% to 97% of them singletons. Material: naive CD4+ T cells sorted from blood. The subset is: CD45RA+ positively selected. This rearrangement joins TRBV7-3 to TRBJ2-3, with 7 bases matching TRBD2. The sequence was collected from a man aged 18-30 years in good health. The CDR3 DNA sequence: TGTGCCAGCAGCCCCTATGCCAGAGCCCTAGCGGTGAGCACAGATACGCAGTATTTT. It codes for CASSPYARALAVSTDTQYF.